This TCR beta chain was obtained from a study of CD8 T cells in ankylosing spondylitis. Study-wide results and limits: Seemingly distinctive of ankylosing spondylitis blood was a TCR beta motif formed by eight highly homologous variants.

This clonotype came up many times. Its antigen is unidentified. 5'-RACE, quantitative and with molecular barcodes, yielded the TCR beta libraries. A single record per CDR3 protein comes from TCRdb applying MiXCR to the 5' RACE reads. The sample has 500,000 or so distinct CDR3 sequences; over 4% are singletons. The V gene lost 3 bases and the J gene lost 4 bases, with 11 bases spanning the gap. Germline CDR1 is SGHKS and CDR2 is YYEKEE (reference sequence). This CDR3 has 14 amino acids. Sequencing was done on a sample of blood, either unsorted or a sorted T cell fraction (not recorded which). The TCR sequence derives from a male donor with ankylosing spondylitis. The rearrangement uses TRBV5-5 and TRBJ2-1; D possibly corresponds to TRBD1 (6 bases). In DNA form, the CDR3 reads TGTGCCAGCAGCTGGGTGGACAGTTACAATGAGCAGTTCTTC. It codes for CASSWVDSYNEQFF.